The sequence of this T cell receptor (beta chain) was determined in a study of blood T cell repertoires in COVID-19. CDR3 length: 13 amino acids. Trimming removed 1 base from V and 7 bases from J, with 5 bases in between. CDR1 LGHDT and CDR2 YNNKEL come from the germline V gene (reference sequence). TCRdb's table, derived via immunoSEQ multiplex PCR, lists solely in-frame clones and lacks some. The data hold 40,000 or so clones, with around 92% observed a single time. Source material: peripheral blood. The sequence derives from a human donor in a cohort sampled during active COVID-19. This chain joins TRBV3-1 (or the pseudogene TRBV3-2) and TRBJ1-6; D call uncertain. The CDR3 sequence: CASSQALNSPLHF. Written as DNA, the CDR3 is TGTGCCAGCAGCCAAGCCTTAAATTCACCCCTCCACTTT.